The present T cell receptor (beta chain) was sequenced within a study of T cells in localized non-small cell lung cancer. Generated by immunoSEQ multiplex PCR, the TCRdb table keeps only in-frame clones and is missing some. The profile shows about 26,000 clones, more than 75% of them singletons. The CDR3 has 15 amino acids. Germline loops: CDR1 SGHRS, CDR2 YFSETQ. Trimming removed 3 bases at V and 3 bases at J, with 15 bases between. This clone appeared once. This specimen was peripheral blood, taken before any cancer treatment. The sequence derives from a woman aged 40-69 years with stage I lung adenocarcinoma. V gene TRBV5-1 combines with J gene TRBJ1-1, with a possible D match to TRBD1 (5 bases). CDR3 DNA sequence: TGCGCCAGCAGCTCGGGGCCGGGTTGGGACACTGAAGCTTTCTTT. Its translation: CASSSGPGWDTEAFF.